The 28 T cell receptor beta chains below come from one sample, sequenced in a study of shared clonotypes between healthy human individuals. Sequencing used immunoSEQ multiplex PCR; TCRdb keeps in-frame clones, though not all of them. The sample lists approximately 2,200,000 clones, approximately 94% seen once, with under 2% in the top ten. Naive CD8 isolation took CD45RO-negative cells positively selected for CCR7 and excluded terminally differentiated effector memory CD45RA+ cells. Sequencing was performed on naive CD8+ T cells from PBMCs. The receptors stem from a young man in good health. Some clones in this sample may be carry-over from other donors' samples.

The CDR3: CASSLGLAGELVYNEQFF. As DNA, the CDR3 is TGCGCCAGCAGCCTAGGACTAGCGGGTGAGCTTGTCTACAATGAGCAGTTCTTC. V and J are TRBV4-1 and TRBJ2-1; TRBD2 agrees at 11 bases. In germline, CDR1 is MGHRA, CDR2 YSYEKL. The CDR3 totals 18 residues. The trim removed 4 bases at V and 3 bases at J, leaving 11 bases unmatched.

The chain has TRBV6-5 and TRBJ1-5, with a possible D match to TRBD1 (5 bases). V dropped 0 bases and J dropped 8 bases, with 11 bases sitting between them. The germline gives CDR1 MNHEY, CDR2 SVGAGI. This CDR3 spans 14 amino acids. The CDR3 nucleotides read TGTGCCAGCAGTTACTCGCCGGGGGGGGAGCCCCAGCATTTT. Translating it yields CASSYSPGGEPQHF.

The CDR3 spells CASSFTDLNEKLFF. The CDR3, as DNA: TGTGCCAGCAGCTTTACCGATTTAAATGAAAAACTGTTTTTT. The chain recombines TRBV2 with TRBJ1-4; unclear D gene. The germline CDR1 and CDR2 sequences are SNHLY and FYNNEI. CDR3 length: 14 amino acids. Between the trimmed V and J ends, which lost 6 bases and 5 bases, there was a span of 13 bases.

The J gene is TRBJ2-1, the V gene TRBV7-9, with D perhaps TRBD1 (6 bases). Trimming shortened V by 3 bases and J by 4 bases, and 25 bases separated the two germline ends. This CDR3 has 19 amino acids. CDR1 and CDR2 from the germline V gene are SEHNR and FQNEAQ (reference sequence). This CDR3 is CASSFGLIMDSTSYNEQFF. The CDR3 region has the DNA TGTGCCAGCAGCTTCGGCCTGATCATGGACAGCACTTCTTACAATGAGCAGTTCTTC.

The sample holds one count of this clone. This CDR3 is CASSLALGNEAFF. CDR3 bases: TGTGCCAGCAGCTTAGCGTTAGGGAATGAAGCTTTCTTT. The V gene is TRBV11-2, the J gene TRBJ1-1; D is undetermined. V lost 1 base and J 7 bases, leaving 10 bases between the germline ends. The germline V gene has CDR1 SGHAT and CDR2 FQNNGV. The length of the CDR3 is 13 residues.

The V gene is TRBV9, the J gene TRBJ2-1; 8 bases are a match to TRBD1. The CDR3 loop spans 14 amino acids. The V gene end was trimmed by 1 base and the J gene end by 5 bases; junction bases not matched to a gene: 2. Germline values: CDR1 SGDLS, CDR2 YYNGEE. As DNA, the CDR3 is TGTGCCAGCAGCGTACAGGGGGCGAACAATGAGCAGTTCTTC. This sequence encodes CASSVQGANNEQFF.

As regards this clone: The sample contains more than one DNA sequence encoding this CDR3. The chain recombines TRBV27 with TRBJ2-2; TRBD1 might be the D (5 bases). Germline CDR1 reads MNHEY; CDR2 reads SMNVEV (reference sequence). The CDR3 loop spans 14 amino acids. Trimming left V 7 bases short and J 1 base short, with 10 bases between. CDR3 region: CASTPDRNTGELFF. DNA for the CDR3: TGTGCCAGCACTCCTGACAGGAACACCGGGGAGCTGTTTTTT.

The chain joins TRBV15 to TRBJ2-1, with no clear D. The CDR3 has 14 residues. The germline V gene encodes CDR1 LNHNV and CDR2 YYDKDF (reference sequence). The V end was cut by 5 bases, the J end by 5 bases, with 13 bases between. The CDR3 here is CATSATQNHNEQFF. The CDR3 region has the DNA TGTGCCACCAGCGCGACCCAGAACCACAATGAGCAGTTCTTC.

V usage is TRBV10-2 and J usage is TRBJ1-1, with D tentatively TRBD1 (6 bases). The CDR3 totals 14 residues. Trimming removed 10 bases from V and 3 bases from J, with 18 bases in between. From germline, CDR1 is WSHSY and CDR2 SAAADI. Here the CDR3 reads CATRGRVVYTEAFF. The CDR3 DNA follows: TGCGCCACCAGGGGCAGGGTAGTCTACACTGAAGCTTTCTTT.

V is TRBV7-9 and J is TRBJ2-7, with a tentative D call TRBD2 (5 bases). Trimming took 6 bases from V and 0 from J, leaving 12 bases between them. The CDR3 loop spans 14 amino acids. Germline-derived CDR1 and CDR2 are SEHNR and FQNEAQ (reference sequence). CDR3 sequence (DNA): TGTGCCAGCAGTCCGGACTCTAACTCCTACGAGCAGTACTTC. It codes for CASSPDSNSYEQYF.

V and J are TRBV9 and TRBJ1-5, with 7 bases identical to TRBD1. V gave up 4 bases and J gave up 0 bases; unmatched junction bases: 4. The CDR3 is 15 residues long. CDR1 and CDR2 (germline): SGDLS, YYNGEE. The CDR3 is CASSIGTDSNQPQHF. In DNA, the CDR3 is TGTGCCAGCAGCATTGGGACAGATAGCAATCAGCCCCAGCATTTT.

The chain carries TRBV5-6 and TRBJ2-7; TRBD2 matches 7 bases. From germline, CDR1 is SGHDT and CDR2 YYEEEE. This CDR3 has 15 amino acids. V was clipped by 0 bases and J by 4 bases; unmatched bases: 7. CDR3: CASSLGGGSEYEQYF. The DNA for the CDR3 is TGTGCCAGCAGCTTGGGGGGCGGGAGCGAGTACGAGCAGTACTTC.

The chain combines TRBV7-2 with TRBJ2-1, with 9 bases matching TRBD2. The CDR3 runs 16 residues. The germline gives CDR1 SGHTA, CDR2 FQGNSA. J gave up 9 bases and V 2 bases, and 11 bases lay outside the gene matches. CDR3 sequence reads: CASSLLLAGTVGEQFF. The DNA for the CDR3 is TGTGCCAGCAGCTTACTTCTAGCGGGAACGGTCGGTGAGCAGTTCTTC.

This clone was recorded once. The chain links TRBV6-1 to TRBJ2-2; a weak D match, TRBD2 (5 bases). Germline V CDR1 and CDR2: MNHNS, SASEGT. Trimming left V 0 bases short and J 5 bases short, with 16 bases between. CDR3 length: 17 residues. CDR3 sequence (DNA): TGTGCCAGCAGTGAAGCGCTTCGGCGCGGGCCTACCGGGGAGCTGTTTTTT. Amino acid sequence: CASSEALRRGPTGELFF.

The rearrangement uses TRBV7-9 and TRBJ2-2; D tentatively fits TRBD1 or TRBD2 (5 bases each). The germline gives CDR1 SEHNR, CDR2 FQNEAQ (reference sequence). V was shortened by 3 bases and J by 2 bases, with 16 bases between the two germline ends. The CDR3 totals 17 residues. CDR3 in amino acids: CASSLGSGTDNTGELFF. The CDR3 nucleotides are TGTGCCAGCAGCTTGGGGTCCGGGACCGATAACACCGGGGAGCTGTTTTTT. The whole variable domain, remainder taken from reference TRBV7-9 and TRBJ2-2, is DTGVSQNPRHKITKRGQNVTFRCDPISEHNRLYWYRQTLGQGPEFLTYFQNEAQLEKSRLLSDRFSAERPKGSFSTLEIQRTEQGDSAMYLCASSLGSGTDNTGELFFGEGSRLTVL.

The chain uses TRBV10-1 and TRBJ2-5; D gene ambiguous. CDR1 is WNHNN, CDR2 SYGVQD, per germline (reference sequence). The CDR3 consists of 14 residues. The V and J ends lost 3 bases and 3 bases respectively, with 11 bases between them. This CDR3 is CASSDLGLEETQYF. CDR3 bases: TGCGCCAGCAGTGATCTTGGGCTAGAAGAGACCCAGTACTTC.

This clone was picked up a small number of times. This chain links TRBV12-5 with TRBJ1-1; unclear D gene. Per the germline V gene, CDR1 is LGHNT and CDR2 is FRNRAP. This CDR3 comprises 14 residues. V gave up 1 base and J gave up 4 bases, with 10 bases separating them. The CDR3 sequence is CASGLEGPGTEAFF. The CDR3 DNA is TGTGCTAGTGGTTTGGAGGGTCCTGGCACTGAAGCTTTCTTT.

DNA for the CDR3: TGTGCCAGCAGCCCAACCGCCGGCCCACTCACAGATACGCAGTATTTT. Protein: CASSPTAGPLTDTQYF. This sequence joins TRBV9 and TRBJ2-3, with D unclear. From germline, CDR1 is SGDLS and CDR2 YYNGEE. This CDR3 spans 16 amino acids. The germline V and J ends were trimmed by 4 bases and 2 bases, with 17 bases remaining between them.

V usage is TRBV7-9 and J usage is TRBJ2-5, with D perhaps given as TRBD1 or TRBD2 (5 bases each). CDR3 size: 15 residues. CDR1 is SEHNR and CDR2 is FQNEAQ in the germline V gene (reference sequence). Trimming removed 6 bases at V and 0 bases at J, with 14 bases between. The CDR3 sequence is CASSPGTAYQETQYF. The CDR3 bases are TGTGCCAGCAGTCCCGGGACCGCGTACCAAGAGACCCAGTACTTC.

This clone was observed a few times. The chain combines TRBV6-5 with TRBJ1-3; D uncertain. Trimming took 8 bases from V and 7 from J, leaving 6 bases between them. Germline CDR1 and CDR2: MNHEY and SVGAGI. The CDR3 extends over 10 amino acids. CDR3 region: CASRGNTIYF. DNA for the CDR3: TGTGCCAGCCGCGGTAACACCATATATTTT.

The gene calls are TRBV7-9 and TRBJ2-2, with 8 bases fitting TRBD2. CDR1 is SEHNR, CDR2 FQNEAQ, per germline (reference sequence). V lost 2 bases to trimming and J lost 6 bases; unmatched junction nucleotides: 11. The CDR3 extends over 17 amino acids. This CDR3 is CASSLWPSGLWAGELFF. The CDR3 coding sequence is TGTGCCAGCAGCTTATGGCCTAGCGGGTTATGGGCCGGGGAGCTGTTTTTT.

The chain uses TRBV5-1 and TRBJ2-3, with 12 bases matching TRBD2. The CDR3 contains 16 residues. The V and J ends lost 4 bases and 1 base, in that order; junction bases with no gene match: 4. Germline CDR1 and CDR2: SGHRS and YFSETQ. The CDR3 loop reads CASSPRLAGGTDTQYF. In DNA form, the CDR3 reads TGCGCCAGCAGCCCCCGACTAGCGGGAGGCACAGATACGCAGTATTTT.

V gene TRBV19 combines with J gene TRBJ2-2; the D is unclear. Trimming took off 6 bases at V and 7 bases at J, with 21 bases between the two ends. There are 16 residues in the CDR3. Germline V lookup: CDR1 LNHDA, CDR2 SQIVND (reference sequence). CDR3 nucleotide sequence: TGTGCCAGTAGCGTCTCATCCTACGTAGGTGGCGGGGAGCTGTTTTTT. Residues: CASSVSSYVGGGELFF.

CDR3 nucleotides: TGTGCCAGCAGCGTAGCTAGCGGAACAGGGTGGGAGCAGTACTTC. The encoded protein is CASSVASGTGWEQYF. The chain couples TRBV9 to TRBJ2-7; tentative D call: TRBD2 (7 bases). Germline CDR1 is SGDLS and CDR2 is YYNGEE. With 0 bases removed from V and 7 bases from J, the gap between germline ends came to 17 bases. The CDR3 runs to 15 residues.

This clone came up a few times. The chain recombines TRBV7-2 with TRBJ1-1; no clear D gene. The CDR3 runs 15 residues. CDR1 is SGHTA and CDR2 is FQGNSA in the germline V gene. Trimming pared 1 base from V and 0 bases from J, leaving 9 bases between. The CDR3 region has the DNA TGTGCCAGCAGCTTAGGGGATCGGGTGAACACTGAAGCTTTCTTT. Its translation is CASSLGDRVNTEAFF.

V gene TRBV28 combines with J gene TRBJ1-5; D may be TRBD1 (5 bases). The CDR3 is made up of 16 amino acids. Trimming shortened V by 2 bases and J by 5 bases, and 16 bases separated the two germline ends. Germline V gives CDR1 MDHEN, CDR2 SYDVKM. The DNA of the CDR3 is TGTGCCAGCAGTTTAGATAGGACACGGTGGGATCAGCCCCAGCATTTT. This gives the protein CASSLDRTRWDQPQHF.

The chain carries TRBV7-9 and TRBJ1-2, with unresolved D. Trimming removed 9 bases from V and 5 bases from J, with 10 bases in between. CDR1 and CDR2 from the germline V gene are SEHNR and FQNEAQ (reference sequence). This CDR3 comprises 11 residues. The CDR3 sequence: CASDNGYGYTF. DNA for the CDR3: TGTGCCAGTGATAATGGTTATGGCTACACCTTC. Full variable domain (outside the CDR3, taken from reference TRBV7-9 and TRBJ1-2): DTGVSQNPRHKITKRGQNVTFRCDPISEHNRLYWYRQTLGQGPEFLTYFQNEAQLEKSRLLSDRFSAERPKGSFSTLEIQRTEQGDSAMYLCASDNGYGYTFGSGTRLTVV.

The chain links TRBV4-1 to TRBJ1-1; D gene ambiguous. CDR1 MGHRA and CDR2 YSYEKL come from the germline V gene. V was pared by 4 bases and J by 1 base, with 16 bases between. The CDR3 has 16 residues. The CDR3 sequence: CASSRPPDNTNTEAFF. CDR3 sequence (DNA): TGCGCCAGCAGCCGCCCCCCTGACAATACGAACACTGAAGCTTTCTTT.